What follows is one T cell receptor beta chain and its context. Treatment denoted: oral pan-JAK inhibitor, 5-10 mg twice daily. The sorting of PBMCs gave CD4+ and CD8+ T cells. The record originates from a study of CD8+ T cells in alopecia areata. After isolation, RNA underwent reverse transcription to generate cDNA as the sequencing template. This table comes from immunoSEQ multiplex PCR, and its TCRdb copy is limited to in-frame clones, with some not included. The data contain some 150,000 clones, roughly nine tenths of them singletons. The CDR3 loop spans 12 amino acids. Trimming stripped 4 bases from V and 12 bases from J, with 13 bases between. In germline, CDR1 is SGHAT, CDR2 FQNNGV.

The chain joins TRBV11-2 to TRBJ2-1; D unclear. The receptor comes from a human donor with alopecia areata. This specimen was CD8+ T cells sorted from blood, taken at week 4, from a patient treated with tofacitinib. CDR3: CASSSYFWGQFF. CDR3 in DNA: TGTGCCAGCAGCTCCTACTTTTGGGGGCAGTTCTTC.